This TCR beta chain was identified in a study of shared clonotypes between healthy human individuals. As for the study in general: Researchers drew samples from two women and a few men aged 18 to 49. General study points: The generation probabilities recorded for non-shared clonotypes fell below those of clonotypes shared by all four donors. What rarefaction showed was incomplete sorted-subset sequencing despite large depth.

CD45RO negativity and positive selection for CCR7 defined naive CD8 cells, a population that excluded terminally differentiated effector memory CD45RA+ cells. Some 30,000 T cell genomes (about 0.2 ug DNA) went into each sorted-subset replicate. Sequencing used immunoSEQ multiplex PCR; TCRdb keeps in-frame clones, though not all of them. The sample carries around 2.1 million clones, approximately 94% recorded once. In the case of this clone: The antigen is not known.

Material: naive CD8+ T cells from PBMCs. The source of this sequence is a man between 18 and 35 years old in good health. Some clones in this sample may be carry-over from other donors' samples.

The CDR3 spells CASSLSQWGDEQYF. CDR3 bases: TGCGCCAGCAGCTTGAGTCAATGGGGAGACGAGCAGTACTTC. The chain combines TRBV5-1 with TRBJ2-7, with D maybe TRBD2 (5 bases). The germline V and J ends were trimmed by 1 base and 5 bases, with 13 bases remaining between them. The germline gives CDR1 SGHRS, CDR2 YFSETQ. The CDR3 covers 14 residues.